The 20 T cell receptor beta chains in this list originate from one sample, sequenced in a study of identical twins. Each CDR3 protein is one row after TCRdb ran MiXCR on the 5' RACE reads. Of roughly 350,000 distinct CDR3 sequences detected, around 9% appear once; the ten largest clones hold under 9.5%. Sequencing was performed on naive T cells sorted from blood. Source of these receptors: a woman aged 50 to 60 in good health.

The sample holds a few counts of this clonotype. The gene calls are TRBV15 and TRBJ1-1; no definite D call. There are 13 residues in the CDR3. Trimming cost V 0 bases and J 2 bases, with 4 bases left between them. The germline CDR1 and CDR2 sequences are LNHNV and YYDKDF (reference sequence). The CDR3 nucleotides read TGTGCCACCAGCAGAGACCTCAACACTGAAGCTTTCTTT. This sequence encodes CATSRDLNTEAFF.

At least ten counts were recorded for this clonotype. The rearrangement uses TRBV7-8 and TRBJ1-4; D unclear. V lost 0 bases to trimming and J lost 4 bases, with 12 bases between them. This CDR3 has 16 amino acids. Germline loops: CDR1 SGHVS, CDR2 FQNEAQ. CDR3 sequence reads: CASSLALSGVNEKLFF. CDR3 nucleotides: TGTGCCAGCAGCTTAGCGCTGTCGGGAGTTAATGAAAAACTGTTTTTT.

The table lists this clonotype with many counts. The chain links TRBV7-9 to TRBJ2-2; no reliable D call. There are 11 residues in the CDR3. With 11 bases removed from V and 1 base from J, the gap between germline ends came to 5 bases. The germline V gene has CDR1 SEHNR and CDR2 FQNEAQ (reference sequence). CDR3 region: CAERNTGELFF. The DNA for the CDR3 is TGTGCCGAGCGGAACACCGGGGAGCTGTTTTTT.

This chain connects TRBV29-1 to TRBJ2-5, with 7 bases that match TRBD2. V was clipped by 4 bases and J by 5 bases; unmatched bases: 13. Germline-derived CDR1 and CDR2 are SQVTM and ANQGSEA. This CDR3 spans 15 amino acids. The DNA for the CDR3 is TGCAGCGTTGGCACCACGGGAGGTATGGGGGAGACCCAGTACTTC. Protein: CSVGTTGGMGETQYF. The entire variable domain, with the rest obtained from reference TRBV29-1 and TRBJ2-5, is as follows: SAVISQKPSRDICQRGTSLTIQCQVDSQVTMMFWYRQQPGQSLTLIATANQGSEATYESGFVIDKFPISRPNLTFSTLTVSNMSPEDSSIYLCSVGTTGGMGETQYFGPGTRLLVL.

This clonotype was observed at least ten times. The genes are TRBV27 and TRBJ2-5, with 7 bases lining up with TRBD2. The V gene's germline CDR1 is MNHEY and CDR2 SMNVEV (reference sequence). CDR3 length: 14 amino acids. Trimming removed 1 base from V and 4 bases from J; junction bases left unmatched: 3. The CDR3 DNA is TGTGCCAGCAGTTTATTGGTAGCGGGAGAGACCCAGTACTTC. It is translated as CASSLLVAGETQYF.

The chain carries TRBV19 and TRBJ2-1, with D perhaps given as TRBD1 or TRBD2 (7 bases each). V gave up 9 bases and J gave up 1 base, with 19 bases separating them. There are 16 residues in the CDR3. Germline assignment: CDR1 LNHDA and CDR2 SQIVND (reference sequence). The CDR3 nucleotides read TGTGCCAGCAAAGGGGGCGGGAGCAAGTCCTACAATGAGCAGTTCTTC. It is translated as CASKGGGSKSYNEQFF.

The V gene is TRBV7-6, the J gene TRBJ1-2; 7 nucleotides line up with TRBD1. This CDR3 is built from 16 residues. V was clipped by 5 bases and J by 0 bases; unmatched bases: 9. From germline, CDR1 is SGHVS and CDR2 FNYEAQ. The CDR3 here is CASSPGQGVANYGYTF. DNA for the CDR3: TGTGCCAGCAGCCCGGGGCAGGGGGTAGCTAACTATGGCTACACCTTC.

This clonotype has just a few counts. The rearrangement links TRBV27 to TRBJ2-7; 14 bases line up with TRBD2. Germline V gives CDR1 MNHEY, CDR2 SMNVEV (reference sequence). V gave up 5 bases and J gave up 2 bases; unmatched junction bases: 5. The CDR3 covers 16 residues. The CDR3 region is CASSGTSGRGTYEQYV. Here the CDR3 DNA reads TGTGCCAGCAGTGGGACTAGCGGGAGAGGGACCTACGAGCAGTACGTC.

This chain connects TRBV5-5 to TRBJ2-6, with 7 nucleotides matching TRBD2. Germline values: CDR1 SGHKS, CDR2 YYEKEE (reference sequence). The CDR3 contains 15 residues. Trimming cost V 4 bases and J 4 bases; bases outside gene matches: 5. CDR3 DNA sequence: TGTGCCAGCAGCCGGACTAGTGCGGGGGCCAACGTCCTGACTTTC. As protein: CASSRTSAGANVLTF. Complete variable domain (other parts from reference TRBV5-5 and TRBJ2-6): DAGVTQSPTHLIKTRGQQVTLRCSPISGHKSVSWYQQVLGQGPQFIFQYYEKEERGRGNFPDRFSARQFPNYSSELNVNALLLGDSALYLCASSRTSAGANVLTFGAGSRLTVL.

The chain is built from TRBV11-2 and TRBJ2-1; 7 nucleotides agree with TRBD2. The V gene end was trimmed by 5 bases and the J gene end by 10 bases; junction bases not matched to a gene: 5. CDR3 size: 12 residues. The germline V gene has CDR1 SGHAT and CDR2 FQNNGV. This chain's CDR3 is CASSQTSAEQFF. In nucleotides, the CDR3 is TGTGCCAGCAGCCAAACTAGCGCCGAGCAGTTCTTC.

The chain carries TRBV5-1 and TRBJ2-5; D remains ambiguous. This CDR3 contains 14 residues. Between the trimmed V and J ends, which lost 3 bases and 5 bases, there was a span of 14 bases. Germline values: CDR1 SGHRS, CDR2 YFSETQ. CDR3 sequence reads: CASSYPAELETQYF. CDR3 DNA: TGCGCCAGCAGCTACCCAGCCGAACTGGAGACCCAGTACTTC.

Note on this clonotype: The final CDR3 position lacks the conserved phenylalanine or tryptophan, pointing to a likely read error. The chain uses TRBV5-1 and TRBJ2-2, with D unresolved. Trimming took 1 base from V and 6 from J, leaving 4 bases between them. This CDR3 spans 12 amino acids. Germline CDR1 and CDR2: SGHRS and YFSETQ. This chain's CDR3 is CASSLLPGELFS. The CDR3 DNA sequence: TGCGCCAGCAGCTTGTTACCCGGGGAGCTGTTTTCT.

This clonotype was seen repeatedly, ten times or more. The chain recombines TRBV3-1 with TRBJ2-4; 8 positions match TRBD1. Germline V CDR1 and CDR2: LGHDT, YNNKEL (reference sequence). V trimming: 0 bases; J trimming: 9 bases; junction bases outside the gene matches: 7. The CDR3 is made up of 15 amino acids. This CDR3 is CASSQDPQGAGIQYF. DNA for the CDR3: TGTGCCAGCAGCCAAGATCCCCAGGGGGCGGGCATTCAGTACTTC.

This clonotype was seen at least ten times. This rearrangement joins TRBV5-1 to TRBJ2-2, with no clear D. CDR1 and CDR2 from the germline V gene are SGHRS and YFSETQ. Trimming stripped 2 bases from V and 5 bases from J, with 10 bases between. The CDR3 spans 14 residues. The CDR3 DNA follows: TGCGCCAGCAGCTTCAGTGGACCGACCGGGGAGCTGTTTTTT. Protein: CASSFSGPTGELFF.

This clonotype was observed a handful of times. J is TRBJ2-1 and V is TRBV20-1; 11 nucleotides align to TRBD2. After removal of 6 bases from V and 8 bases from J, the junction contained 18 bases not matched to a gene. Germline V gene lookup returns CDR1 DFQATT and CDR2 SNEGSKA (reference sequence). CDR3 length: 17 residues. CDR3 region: CSAGGTFTSGRGDEQFF. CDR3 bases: TGCAGTGCCGGAGGGACCTTTACTAGCGGGAGAGGTGATGAGCAGTTCTTC.

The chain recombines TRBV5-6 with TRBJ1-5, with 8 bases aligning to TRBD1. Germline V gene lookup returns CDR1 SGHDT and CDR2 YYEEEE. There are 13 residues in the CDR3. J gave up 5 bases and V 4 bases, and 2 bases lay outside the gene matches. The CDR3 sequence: CASSVRGHQPQHF. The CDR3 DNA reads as TGTGCCAGCAGCGTCAGGGGGCATCAGCCCCAGCATTTT.

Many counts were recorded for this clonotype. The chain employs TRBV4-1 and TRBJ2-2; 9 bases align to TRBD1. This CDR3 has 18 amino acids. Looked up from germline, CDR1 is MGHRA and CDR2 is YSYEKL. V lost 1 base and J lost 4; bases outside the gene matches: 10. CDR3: CASSQVVRTGAFTGELFF. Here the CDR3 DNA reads TGCGCCAGCAGCCAAGTGGTCAGGACAGGGGCGTTCACCGGGGAGCTGTTTTTT.

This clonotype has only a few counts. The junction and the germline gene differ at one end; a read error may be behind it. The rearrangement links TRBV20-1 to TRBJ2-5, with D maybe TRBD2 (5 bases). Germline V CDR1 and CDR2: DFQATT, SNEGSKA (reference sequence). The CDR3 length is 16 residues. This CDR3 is CSARDRFASPGESQYF. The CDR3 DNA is TGCAGTGCTAGAGATAGGTTCGCTAGCCCAGGAGAGAGCCAGTACTTC.

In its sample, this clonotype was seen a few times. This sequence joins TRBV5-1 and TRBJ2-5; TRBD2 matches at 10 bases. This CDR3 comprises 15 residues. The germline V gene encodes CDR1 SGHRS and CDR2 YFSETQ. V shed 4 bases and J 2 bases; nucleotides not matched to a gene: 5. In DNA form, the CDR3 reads TGCGCCAGCAGCGCCATAGCGGGGGGACAAGAGACCCAGTACTTC. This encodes CASSAIAGGQETQYF.

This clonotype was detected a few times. As DNA, the CDR3 is TGCGCCAGCAGCTGGGTCGGGGACTCCGTTTTGGGTGAGCAGTACTTC. Amino acids: CASSWVGDSVLGEQYF. The rearrangement uses TRBV5-1 and TRBJ2-7, with D possibly TRBD2 on 6 matching bases. This CDR3 has 16 amino acids. V lost 3 bases to trimming and J lost 7 bases, with 23 bases between them. Germline values: CDR1 SGHRS, CDR2 YFSETQ.